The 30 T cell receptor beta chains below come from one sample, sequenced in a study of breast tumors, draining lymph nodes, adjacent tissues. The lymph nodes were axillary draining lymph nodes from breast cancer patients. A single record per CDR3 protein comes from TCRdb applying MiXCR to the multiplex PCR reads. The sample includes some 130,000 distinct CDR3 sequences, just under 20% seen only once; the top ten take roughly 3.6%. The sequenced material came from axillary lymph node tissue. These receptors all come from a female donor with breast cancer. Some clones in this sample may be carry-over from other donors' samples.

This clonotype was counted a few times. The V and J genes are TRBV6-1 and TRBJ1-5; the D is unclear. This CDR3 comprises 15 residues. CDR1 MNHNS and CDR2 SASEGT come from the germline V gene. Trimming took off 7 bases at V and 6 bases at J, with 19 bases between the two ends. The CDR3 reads CASTIEAPPSQPQHF. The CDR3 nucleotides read TGTGCCAGCACGATAGAAGCCCCCCCCAGTCAGCCCCAGCATTTT.

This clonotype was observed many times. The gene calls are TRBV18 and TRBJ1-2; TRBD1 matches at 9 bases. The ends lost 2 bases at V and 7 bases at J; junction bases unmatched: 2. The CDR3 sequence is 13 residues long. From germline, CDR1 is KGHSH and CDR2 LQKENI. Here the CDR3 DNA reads TGTGCCAGCTCACCAGAGACAGGGGGTGGCTACACCTTC. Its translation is CASSPETGGGYTF.

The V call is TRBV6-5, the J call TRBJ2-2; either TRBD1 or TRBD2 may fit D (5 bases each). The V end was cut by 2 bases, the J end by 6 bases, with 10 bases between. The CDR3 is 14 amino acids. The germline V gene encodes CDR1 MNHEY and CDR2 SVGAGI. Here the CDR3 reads CASSYGGSSGELFF. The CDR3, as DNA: TGTGCCAGCAGTTACGGGGGTTCTTCCGGGGAGCTGTTTTTT.

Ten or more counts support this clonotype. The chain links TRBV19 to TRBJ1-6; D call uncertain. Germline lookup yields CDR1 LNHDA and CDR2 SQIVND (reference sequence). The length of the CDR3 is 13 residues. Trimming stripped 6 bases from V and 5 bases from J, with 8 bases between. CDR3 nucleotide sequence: TGTGCCAGTAGGTCCTGGGATAATTCACCCCTCCACTTT. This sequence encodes CASRSWDNSPLHF.

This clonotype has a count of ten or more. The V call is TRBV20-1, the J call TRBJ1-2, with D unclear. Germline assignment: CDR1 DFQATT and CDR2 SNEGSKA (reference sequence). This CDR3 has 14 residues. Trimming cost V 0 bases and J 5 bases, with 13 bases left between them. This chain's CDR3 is CSARDPRSPYGYTF. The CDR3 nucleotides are TGCAGTGCTAGAGATCCCAGGAGCCCTTATGGCTACACCTTC.

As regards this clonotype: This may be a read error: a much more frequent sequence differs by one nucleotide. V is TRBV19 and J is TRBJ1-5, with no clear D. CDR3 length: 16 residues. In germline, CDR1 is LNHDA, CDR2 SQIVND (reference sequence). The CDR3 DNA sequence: TGTGCCGGTAGTATAGGGAAGGCTAGGTGGAATCAGCCCCAGCATTTT. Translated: CAGSIGKARWNQPQHF.

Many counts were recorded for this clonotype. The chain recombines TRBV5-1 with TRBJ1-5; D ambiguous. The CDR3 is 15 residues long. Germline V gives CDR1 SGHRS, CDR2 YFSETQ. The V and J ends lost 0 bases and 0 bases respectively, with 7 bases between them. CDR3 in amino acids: CASSLGGYSNQPQHF. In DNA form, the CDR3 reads TGCGCCAGCAGCTTGGGTGGTTATAGCAATCAGCCCCAGCATTTT.

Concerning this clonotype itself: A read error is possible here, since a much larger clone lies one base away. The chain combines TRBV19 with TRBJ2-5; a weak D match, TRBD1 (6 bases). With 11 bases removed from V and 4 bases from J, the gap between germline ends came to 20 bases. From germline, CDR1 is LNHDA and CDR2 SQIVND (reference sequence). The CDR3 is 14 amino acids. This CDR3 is CASSIGGFLETQYF. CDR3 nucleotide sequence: TGTGCCTCCAGCATAGGGGGTTTTTTAGAGACCCAGTACTTC.

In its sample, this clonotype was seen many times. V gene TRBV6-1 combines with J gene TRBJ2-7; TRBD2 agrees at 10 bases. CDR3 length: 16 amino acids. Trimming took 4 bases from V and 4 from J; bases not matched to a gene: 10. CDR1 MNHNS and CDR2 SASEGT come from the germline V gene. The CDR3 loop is CASSVASGSSGYEQYF. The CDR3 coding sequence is TGTGCCAGCAGTGTGGCTAGCGGGAGTAGTGGTTACGAGCAGTACTTC.

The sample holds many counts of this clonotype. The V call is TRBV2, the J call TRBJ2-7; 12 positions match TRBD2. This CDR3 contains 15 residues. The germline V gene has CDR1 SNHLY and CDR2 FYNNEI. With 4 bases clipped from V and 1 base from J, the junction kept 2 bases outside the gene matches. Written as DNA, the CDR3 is TGTGCCAGCAGTGGACTAGCGGGGGAATCCTACGAGCAGTACTTC. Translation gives CASSGLAGESYEQYF.

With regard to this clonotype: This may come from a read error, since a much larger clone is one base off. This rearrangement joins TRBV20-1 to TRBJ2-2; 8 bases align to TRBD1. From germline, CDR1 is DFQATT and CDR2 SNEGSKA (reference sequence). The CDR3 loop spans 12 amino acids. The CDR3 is CSAHRGAGEPFF. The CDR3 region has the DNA TGCAGTGCTCACAGGGGGGCCGGGGAGCCGTTTTTT.

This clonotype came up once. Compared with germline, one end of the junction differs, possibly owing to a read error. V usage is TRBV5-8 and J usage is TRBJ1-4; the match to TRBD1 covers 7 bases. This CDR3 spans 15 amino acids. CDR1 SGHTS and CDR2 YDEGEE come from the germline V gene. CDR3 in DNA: TGTGCCAGCAGCCGACAGGGAGCAACTAATAAAAAACTGTTTTTT. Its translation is CASSRQGATNKKLFF.

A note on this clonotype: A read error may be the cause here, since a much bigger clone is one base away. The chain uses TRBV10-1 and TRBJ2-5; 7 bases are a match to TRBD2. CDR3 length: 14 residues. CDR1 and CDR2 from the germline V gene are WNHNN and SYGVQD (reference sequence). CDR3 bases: TGCGCCGGCAGTGGGCTGGCGGGGGTGGAGACCCAGTACTTC. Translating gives CAGSGLAGVETQYF.

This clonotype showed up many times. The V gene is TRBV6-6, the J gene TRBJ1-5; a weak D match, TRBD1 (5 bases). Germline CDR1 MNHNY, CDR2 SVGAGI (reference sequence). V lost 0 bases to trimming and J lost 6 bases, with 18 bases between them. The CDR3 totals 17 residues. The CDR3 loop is CASSYSNQGSESQPQHF. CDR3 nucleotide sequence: TGTGCCAGCAGTTACTCGAACCAGGGAAGTGAAAGTCAGCCCCAGCATTTT.

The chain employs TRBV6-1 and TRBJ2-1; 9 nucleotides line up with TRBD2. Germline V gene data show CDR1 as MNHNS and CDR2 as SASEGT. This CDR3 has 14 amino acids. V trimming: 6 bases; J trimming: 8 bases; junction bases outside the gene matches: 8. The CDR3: CASSLRGGLDEQFF. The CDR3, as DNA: TGTGCCAGCAGCCTGCGGGGGGGCCTCGATGAGCAGTTCTTC.

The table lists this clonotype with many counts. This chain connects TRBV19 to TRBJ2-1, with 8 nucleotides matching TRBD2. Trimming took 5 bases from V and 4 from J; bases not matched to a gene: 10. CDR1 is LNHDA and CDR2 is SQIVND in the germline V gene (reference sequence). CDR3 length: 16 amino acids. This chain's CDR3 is CASSPFVTGGYNEQFF. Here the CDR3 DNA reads TGTGCCAGTAGTCCCTTTGTCACGGGGGGGTACAATGAGCAGTTCTTC.

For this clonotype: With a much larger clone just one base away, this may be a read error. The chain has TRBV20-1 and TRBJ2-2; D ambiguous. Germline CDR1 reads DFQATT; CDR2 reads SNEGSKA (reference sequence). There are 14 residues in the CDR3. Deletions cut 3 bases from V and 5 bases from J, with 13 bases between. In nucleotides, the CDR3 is TGCAGTGCTAGTGATGCCGCCATTACCGGGGAGCTGTTTTTT. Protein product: CSASDAAITGELFF.

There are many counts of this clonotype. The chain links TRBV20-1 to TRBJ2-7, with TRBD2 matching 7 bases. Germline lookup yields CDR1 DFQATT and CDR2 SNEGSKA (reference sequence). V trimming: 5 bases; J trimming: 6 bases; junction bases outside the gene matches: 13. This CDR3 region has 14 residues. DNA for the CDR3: TGCAGTGCTGACCTCCGGACTAGGTCCCTCGAGCAGTACTTC. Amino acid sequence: CSADLRTRSLEQYF.

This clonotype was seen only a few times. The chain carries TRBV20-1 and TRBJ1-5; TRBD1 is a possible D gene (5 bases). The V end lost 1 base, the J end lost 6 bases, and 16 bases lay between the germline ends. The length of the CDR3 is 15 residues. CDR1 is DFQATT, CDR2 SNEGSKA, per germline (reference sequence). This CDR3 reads CSARAPGRSSQPQHF. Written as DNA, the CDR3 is TGCAGTGCTAGAGCTCCAGGGAGATCGAGTCAGCCCCAGCATTTT.

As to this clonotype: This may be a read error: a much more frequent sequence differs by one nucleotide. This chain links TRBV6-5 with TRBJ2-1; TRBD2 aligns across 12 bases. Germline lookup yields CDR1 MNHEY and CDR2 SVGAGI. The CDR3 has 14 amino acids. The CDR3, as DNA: TGTGCCACCACTTCTAGCGGGGGGGTGTATGAGCAGCTCTTC. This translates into CATTSSGGVYEQLF.

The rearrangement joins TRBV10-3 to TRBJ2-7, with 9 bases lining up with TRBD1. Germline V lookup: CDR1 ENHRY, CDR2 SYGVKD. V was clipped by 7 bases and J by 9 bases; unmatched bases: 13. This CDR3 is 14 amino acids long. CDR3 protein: CAITPGQGACGQYF. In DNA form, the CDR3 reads TGTGCCATCACTCCGGGACAGGGAGCCTGCGGGCAGTACTTC.

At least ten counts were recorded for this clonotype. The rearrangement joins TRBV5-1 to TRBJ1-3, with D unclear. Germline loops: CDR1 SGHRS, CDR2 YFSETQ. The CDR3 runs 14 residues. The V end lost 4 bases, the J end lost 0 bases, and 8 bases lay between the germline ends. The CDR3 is CASSPQYSGNTIYF. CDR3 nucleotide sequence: TGCGCCAGCAGCCCACAGTACTCTGGAAACACCATATATTTT.

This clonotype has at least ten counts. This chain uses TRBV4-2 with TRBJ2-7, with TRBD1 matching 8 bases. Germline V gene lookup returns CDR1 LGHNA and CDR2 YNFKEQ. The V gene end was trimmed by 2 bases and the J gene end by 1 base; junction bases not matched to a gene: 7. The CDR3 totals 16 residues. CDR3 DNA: TGTGCCAGCAGCCAATCCACGACAGGGGCTTCCTACGAGCAGTACTTC. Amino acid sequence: CASSQSTTGASYEQYF.

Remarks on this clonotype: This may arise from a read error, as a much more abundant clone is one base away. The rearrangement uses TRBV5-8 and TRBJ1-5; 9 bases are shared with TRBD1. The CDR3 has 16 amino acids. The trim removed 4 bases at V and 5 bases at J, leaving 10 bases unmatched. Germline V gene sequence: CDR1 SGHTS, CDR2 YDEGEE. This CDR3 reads CASSPRGQGRYQPQHF. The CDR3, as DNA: TGTGCCAGCAGCCCTCGAGGACAGGGGAGATATCAGCCCCAGCATTTT.

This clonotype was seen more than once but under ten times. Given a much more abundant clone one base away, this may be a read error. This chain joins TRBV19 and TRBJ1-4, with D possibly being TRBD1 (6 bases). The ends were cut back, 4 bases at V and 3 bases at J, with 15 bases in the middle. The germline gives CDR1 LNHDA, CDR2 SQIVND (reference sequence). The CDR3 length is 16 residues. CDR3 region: CASSTQLTGSNEKLFF. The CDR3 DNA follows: TGTGCCAGTAGTACCCAACTGACAGGTTCTAATGAAAAACTGTTTTTT.

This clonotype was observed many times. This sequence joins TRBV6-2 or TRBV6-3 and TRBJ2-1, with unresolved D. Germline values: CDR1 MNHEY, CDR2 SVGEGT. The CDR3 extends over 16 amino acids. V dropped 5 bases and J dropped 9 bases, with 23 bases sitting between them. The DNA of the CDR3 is TGTGCCAGCAGTCACGTGGAGATTCTCACATTCGGTGAGCAGTTCTTC. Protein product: CASSHVEILTFGEQFF.

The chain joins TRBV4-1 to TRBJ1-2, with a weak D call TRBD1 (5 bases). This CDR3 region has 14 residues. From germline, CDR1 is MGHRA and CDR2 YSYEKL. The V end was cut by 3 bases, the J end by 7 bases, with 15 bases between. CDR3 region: CASSQGQEQSGYTF. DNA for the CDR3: TGCGCCAGCAGCCAGGGGCAGGAGCAAAGTGGCTACACCTTC.

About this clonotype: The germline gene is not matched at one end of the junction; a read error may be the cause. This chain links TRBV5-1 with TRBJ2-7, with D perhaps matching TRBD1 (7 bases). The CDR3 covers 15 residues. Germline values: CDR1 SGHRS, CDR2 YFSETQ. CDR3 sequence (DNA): TGCACCAGCAGCTTGGCGACAGGGACTCCCTACGAGCAGTACTTC. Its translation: CTSSLATGTPYEQYF.

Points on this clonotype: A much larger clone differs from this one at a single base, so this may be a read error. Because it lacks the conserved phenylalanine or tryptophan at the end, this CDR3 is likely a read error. The CDR3 DNA sequence: TGTGCCAGCAGCTTAGGGAGCGGGGGGGCGGGAGAGCAGTTCCTC. Amino acid sequence: CASSLGSGGAGEQFL. The J gene is TRBJ2-1, the V gene TRBV7-9; 10 nucleotides line up with TRBD2. V gave up 1 base and J gave up 10 bases; unmatched junction bases: 7. Germline lookup yields CDR1 SEHNR and CDR2 FQNEAQ (reference sequence). The CDR3 consists of 15 residues.

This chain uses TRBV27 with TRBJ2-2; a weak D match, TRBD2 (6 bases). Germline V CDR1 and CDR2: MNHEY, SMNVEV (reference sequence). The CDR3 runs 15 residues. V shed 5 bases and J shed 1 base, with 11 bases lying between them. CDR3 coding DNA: TGTGCCAGCAGTCCAGCGGGTGAGAACACCGGGGAGCTGTTTTTT. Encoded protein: CASSPAGENTGELFF.